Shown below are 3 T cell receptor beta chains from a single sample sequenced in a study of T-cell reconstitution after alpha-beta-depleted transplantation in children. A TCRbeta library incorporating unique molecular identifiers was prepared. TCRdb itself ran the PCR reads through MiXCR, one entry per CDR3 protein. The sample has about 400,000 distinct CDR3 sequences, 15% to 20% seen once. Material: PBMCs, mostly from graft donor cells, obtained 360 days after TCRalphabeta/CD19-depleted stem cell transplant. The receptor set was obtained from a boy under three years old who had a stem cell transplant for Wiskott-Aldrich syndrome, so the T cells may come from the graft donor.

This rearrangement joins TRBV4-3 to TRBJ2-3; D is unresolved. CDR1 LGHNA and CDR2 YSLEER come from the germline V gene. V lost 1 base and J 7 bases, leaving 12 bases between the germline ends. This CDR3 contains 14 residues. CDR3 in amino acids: CASSQVLLGNTQYF. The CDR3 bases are TGCGCCAGCAGCCAAGTTCTTCTGGGGAATACGCAGTATTTT.

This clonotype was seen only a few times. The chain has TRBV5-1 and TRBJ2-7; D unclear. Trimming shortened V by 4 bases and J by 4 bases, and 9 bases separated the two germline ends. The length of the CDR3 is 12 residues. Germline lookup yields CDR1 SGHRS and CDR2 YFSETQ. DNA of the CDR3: TGCGCCAGCAGCGGGTTGAGATACGAGCAGTACTTC. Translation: CASSGLRYEQYF. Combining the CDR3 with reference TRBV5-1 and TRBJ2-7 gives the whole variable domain KAGVTQTPRYLIKTRGQQVTLSCSPISGHRSVSWYQQTPGQGLQFLFEYFSETQRNKGNFPGRFSGRQFSNSRSEMNVSTLELGDSALYLCASSGLRYEQYFGPGTRLTVT.

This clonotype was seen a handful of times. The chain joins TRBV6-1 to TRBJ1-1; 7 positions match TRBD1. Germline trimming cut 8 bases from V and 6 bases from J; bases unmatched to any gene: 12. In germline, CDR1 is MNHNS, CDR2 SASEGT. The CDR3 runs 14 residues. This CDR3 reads CASSPPTGLAEAFF. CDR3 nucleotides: TGTGCCAGCTCCCCCCCGACAGGGCTCGCTGAAGCTTTCTTT.